Sequencing of this T cell receptor (beta chain) was carried out in a study of T cell responses to AZD1222 COVID-19 vaccine. This CDR3 has 13 residues. CDR1 and CDR2 from the germline V gene are SGHNT and YYREEE (reference sequence). V lost 4 bases, J lost 5 bases, and 13 bases lay in between. Study observations and caveats: There were repertoire samples only from the period after the peak T cell response. Nearly half of unique spike-specific TCRs reportedly avoided B.1.351 and B.1.1.7 mutated regions.

Using immunoSEQ multiplex PCR, the repertoire was profiled, and TCRdb retains in-frame clones only, with some absent. The sample carries 150,000 or so clones, 80% to 90% recorded once. As regards this clone: Its specificity is unknown.

The starting material was peripheral blood, obtained on day 0 of AZD1222 vaccination. The clonotype comes from an adult in good health. The chain carries TRBV5-4 and TRBJ2-7, with D tentatively TRBD2 (5 bases). CDR3 DNA: TGTGCCAGCAGCAGGCCCCCGGGGAACGAGCAGTACTTC. Protein sequence: CASSRPPGNEQYF. Complete variable domain (other parts from reference TRBV5-4 and TRBJ2-7): ETGVTQSPTHLIKTRGQQVTLRCSSQSGHNTVSWYQQALGQGPQFIFQYYREEENGRGNFPPRFSGLQFPNYSSELNVNALELDDSALYLCASSRPPGNEQYFGPGTRLTVT.